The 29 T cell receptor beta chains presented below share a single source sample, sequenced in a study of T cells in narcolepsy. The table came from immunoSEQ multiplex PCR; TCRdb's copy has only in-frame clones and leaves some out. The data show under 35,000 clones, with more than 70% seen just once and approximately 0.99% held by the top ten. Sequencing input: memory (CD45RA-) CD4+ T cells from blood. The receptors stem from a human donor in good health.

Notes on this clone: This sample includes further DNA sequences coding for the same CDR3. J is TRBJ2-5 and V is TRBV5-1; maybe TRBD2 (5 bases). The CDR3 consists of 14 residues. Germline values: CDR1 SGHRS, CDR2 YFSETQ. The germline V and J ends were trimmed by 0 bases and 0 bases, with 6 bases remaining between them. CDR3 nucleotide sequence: TGCGCCAGCAGCTTGGCCGGGAACCAAGAGACCCAGTACTTC. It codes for CASSLAGNQETQYF.

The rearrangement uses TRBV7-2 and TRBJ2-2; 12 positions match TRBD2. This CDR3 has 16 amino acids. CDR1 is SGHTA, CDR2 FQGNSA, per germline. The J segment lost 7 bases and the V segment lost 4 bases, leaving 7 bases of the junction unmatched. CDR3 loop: CASSSLAGGVGGELFF. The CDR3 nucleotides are TGTGCCAGCAGCTCCCTAGCGGGAGGGGTTGGCGGGGAGCTGTTTTTT.

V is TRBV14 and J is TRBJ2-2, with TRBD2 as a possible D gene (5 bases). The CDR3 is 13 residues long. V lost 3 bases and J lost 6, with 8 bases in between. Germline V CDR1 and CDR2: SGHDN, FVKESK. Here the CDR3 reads CASSQARAGELFF. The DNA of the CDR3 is TGTGCCAGCAGCCAGGCGAGGGCCGGGGAGCTGTTTTTT.

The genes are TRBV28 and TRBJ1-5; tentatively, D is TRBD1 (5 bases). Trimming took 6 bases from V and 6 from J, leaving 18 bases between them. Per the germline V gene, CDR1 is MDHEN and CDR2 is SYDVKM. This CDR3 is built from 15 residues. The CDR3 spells CASSPTRVGAQPQHF. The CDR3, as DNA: TGTGCCAGCAGCCCGACCAGGGTGGGTGCTCAGCCCCAGCATTTT.

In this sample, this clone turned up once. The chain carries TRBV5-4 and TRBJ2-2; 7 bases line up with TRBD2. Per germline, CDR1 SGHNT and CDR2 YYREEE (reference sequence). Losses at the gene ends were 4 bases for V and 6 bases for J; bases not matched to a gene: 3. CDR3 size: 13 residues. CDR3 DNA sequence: TGTGCCAGCAGCGTTCTAGCGGCCGGGGAGCTGTTTTTT. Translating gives CASSVLAAGELFF.

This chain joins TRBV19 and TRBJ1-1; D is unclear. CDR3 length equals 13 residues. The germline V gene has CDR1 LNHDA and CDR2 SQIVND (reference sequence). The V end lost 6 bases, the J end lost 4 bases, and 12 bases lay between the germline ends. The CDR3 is CASSISTRTEAFF. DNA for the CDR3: TGTGCCAGTAGCATTTCAACTCGCACTGAAGCTTTCTTT.

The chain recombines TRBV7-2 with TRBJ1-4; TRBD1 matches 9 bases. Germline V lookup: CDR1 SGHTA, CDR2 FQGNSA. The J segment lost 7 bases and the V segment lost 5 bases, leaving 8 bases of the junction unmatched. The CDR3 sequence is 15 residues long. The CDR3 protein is CASSALDRGGEKLFF. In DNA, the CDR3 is TGTGCCAGCAGCGCCCTGGACAGGGGTGGTGAAAAACTGTTTTTT.

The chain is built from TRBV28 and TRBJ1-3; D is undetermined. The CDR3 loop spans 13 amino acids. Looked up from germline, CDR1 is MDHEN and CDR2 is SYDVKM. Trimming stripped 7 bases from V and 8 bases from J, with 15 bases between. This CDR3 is CASIGGPGDTIYF. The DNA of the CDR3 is TGTGCCAGCATTGGTGGCCCTGGCGACACCATATATTTT.

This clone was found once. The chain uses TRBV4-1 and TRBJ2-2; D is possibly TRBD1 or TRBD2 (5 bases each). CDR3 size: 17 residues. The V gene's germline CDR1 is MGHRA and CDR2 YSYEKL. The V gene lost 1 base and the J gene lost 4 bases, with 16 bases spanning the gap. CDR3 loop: CASSQVRGVSGTGELFF. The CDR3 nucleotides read TGCGCCAGCAGCCAAGTCCGAGGGGTATCCGGCACCGGGGAGCTGTTTTTT.

The CDR3 nucleotides read TGTGCCAGCAGCTTATCCGGGCAGAGTACTGAAGCTTTCTTT. It yields the protein CASSLSGQSTEAFF. The chain has TRBV7-9 and TRBJ1-1; D remains unclear. Germline assignment: CDR1 SEHNR and CDR2 FQNEAQ (reference sequence). This CDR3 is built from 14 residues. The V gene lost 2 bases and the J gene lost 5 bases, with 12 bases spanning the gap.

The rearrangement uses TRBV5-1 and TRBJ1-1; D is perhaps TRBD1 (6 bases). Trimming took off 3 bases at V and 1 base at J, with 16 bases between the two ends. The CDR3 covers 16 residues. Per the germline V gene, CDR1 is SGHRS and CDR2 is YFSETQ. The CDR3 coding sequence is TGCGCCAGCAGCTCCAACCTTAGGGGGGAGAACACTGAAGCTTTCTTT. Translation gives CASSSNLRGENTEAFF.

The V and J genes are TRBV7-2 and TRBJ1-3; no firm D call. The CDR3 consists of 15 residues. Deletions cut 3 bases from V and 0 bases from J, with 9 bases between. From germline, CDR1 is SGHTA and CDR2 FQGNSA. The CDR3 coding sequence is TGTGCCAGCAGCTTCGGTGAAGTCTCTGGAAACACCATATATTTT. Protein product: CASSFGEVSGNTIYF. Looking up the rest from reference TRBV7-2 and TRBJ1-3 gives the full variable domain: GAGVSQSPSNKVTEKGKDVELRCDPISGHTALYWYRQSLGQGLEFLIYFQGNSAPDKSGLPSDRFSAERTGGSVSTLTIQRTQQEDSAVYLCASSFGEVSGNTIYFGEGSWLTVV.

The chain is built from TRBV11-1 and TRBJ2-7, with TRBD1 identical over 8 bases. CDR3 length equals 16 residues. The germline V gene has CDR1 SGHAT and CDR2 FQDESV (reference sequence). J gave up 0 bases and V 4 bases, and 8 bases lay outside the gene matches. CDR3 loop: CASSSPRDRSSYEQYF. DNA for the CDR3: TGTGCCAGCAGCTCCCCTCGGGACAGGAGCTCCTACGAGCAGTACTTC.

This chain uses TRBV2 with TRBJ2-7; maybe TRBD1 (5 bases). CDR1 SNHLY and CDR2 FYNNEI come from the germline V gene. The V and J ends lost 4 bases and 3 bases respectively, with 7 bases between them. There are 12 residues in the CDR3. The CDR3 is CASSGGSYEQYF. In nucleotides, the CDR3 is TGTGCCAGCAGTGGGGGCAGCTACGAGCAGTACTTC.

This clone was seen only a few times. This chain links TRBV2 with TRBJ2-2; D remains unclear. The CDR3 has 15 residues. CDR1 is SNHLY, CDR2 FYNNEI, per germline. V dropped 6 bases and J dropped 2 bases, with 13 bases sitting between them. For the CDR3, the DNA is TGTGCCAGCAGGCCCCGGGCCCTAAACACCGGGGAGCTGTTTTTT. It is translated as CASRPRALNTGELFF.

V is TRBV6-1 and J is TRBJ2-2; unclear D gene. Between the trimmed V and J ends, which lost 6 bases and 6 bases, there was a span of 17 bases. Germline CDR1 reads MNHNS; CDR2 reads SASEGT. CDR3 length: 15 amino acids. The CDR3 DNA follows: TGTGCCAGCAGCCTAACGATGCCCATATCCGGGGAGCTGTTTTTT. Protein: CASSLTMPISGELFF.

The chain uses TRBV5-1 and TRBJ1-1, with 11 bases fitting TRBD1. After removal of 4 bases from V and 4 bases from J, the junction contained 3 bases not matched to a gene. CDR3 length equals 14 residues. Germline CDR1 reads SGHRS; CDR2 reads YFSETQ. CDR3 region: CASSIGTGGTEAFF. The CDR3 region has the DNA TGCGCCAGCAGCATCGGGACAGGGGGCACTGAAGCTTTCTTT.

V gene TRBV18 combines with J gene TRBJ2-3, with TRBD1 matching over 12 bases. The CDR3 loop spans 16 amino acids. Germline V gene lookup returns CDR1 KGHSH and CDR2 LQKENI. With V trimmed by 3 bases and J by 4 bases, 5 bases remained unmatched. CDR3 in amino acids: CASSPLGTGGPDTQYF. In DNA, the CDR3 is TGTGCCAGCTCACCGCTCGGGACAGGGGGCCCAGATACGCAGTATTTT. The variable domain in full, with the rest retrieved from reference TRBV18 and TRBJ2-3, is NAGVMQNPRHLVRRRGQEARLRCSPMKGHSHVYWYRQLPEEGLKFMVYLQKENIIDESGMPKERFSAEFPKEGPSILRIQQVVRGDSAAYFCASSPLGTGGPDTQYFGPGTRLTVL.

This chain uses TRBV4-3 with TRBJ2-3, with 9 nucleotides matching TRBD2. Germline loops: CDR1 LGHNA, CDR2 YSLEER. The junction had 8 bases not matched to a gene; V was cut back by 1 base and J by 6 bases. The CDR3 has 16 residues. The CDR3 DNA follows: TGCGCCAGCAGCCAAGTGACTAGCGGAGGGGGGGATACGCAGTATTTT. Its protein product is CASSQVTSGGGDTQYF.

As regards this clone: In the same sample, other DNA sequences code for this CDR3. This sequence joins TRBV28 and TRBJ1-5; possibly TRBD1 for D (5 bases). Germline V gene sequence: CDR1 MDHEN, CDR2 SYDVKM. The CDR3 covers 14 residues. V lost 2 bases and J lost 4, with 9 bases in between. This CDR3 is CASSLRQGNQPQHF. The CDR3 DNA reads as TGTGCCAGCAGTTTACGGCAGGGAAATCAGCCCCAGCATTTT.

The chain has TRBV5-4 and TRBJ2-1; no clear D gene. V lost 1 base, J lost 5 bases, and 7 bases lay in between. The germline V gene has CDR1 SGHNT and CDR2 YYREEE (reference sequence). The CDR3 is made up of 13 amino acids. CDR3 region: CASSLTNNNEQFF. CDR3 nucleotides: TGTGCCAGCAGCTTGACTAATAACAATGAGCAGTTCTTC. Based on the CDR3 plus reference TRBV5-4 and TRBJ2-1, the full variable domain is ETGVTQSPTHLIKTRGQQVTLRCSSQSGHNTVSWYQQALGQGPQFIFQYYREEENGRGNFPPRFSGLQFPNYSSELNVNALELDDSALYLCASSLTNNNEQFFGPGTRLTVL.

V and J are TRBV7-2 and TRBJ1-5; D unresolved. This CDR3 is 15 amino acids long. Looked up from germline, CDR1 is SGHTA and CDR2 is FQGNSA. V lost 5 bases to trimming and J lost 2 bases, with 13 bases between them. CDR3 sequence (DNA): TGTGCCAGCAGCCTAGGGAGGGCAGGCAATCAGCCCCAGCATTTT. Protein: CASSLGRAGNQPQHF.

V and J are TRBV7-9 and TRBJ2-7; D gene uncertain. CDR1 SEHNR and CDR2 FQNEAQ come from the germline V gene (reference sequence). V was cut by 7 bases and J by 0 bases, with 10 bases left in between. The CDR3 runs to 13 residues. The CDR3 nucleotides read TGTGCCAGCACGGGTGATCTCTCCTACGAGCAGTACTTC. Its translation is CASTGDLSYEQYF. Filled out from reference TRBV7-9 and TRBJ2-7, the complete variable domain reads DTGVSQNPRHKITKRGQNVTFRCDPISEHNRLYWYRQTLGQGPEFLTYFQNEAQLEKSRLLSDRFSAERPKGSFSTLEIQRTEQGDSAMYLCASTGDLSYEQYFGPGTRLTVT.

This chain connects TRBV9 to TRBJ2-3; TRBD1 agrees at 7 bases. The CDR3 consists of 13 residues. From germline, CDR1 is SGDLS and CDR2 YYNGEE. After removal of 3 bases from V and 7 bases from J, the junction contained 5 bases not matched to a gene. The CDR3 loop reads CASSGGGAYTQYF. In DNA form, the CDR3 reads TGTGCCAGCAGCGGAGGGGGCGCGTATACGCAGTATTTT.

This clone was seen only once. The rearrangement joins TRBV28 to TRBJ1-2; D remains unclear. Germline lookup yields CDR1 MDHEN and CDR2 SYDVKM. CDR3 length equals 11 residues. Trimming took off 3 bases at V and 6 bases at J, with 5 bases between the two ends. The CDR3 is CASSLAHGYTF. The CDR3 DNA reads TGTGCCAGCAGTTTGGCCCATGGCTACACCTTC.

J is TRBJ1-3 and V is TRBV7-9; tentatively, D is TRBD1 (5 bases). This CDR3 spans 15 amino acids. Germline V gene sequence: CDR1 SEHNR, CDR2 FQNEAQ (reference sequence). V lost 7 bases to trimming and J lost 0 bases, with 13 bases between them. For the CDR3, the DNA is TGTGCCAGCATCGATCGGGGCCCCTCTGGAAACACCATATATTTT. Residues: CASIDRGPSGNTIYF.

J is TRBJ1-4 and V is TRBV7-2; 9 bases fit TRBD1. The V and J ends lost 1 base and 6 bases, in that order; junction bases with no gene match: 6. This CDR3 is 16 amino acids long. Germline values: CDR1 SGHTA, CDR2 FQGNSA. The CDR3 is CASSLGVRDRDEKLFF. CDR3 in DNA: TGTGCCAGCAGCTTAGGGGTCCGGGACAGGGATGAAAAACTGTTTTTT.

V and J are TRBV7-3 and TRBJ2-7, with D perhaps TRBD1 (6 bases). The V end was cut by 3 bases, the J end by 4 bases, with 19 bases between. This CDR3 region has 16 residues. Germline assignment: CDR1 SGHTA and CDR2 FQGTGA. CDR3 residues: CASSFGDRGQLYEQYF. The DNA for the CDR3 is TGTGCCAGCAGCTTTGGCGACCGGGGACAATTATACGAGCAGTACTTC.

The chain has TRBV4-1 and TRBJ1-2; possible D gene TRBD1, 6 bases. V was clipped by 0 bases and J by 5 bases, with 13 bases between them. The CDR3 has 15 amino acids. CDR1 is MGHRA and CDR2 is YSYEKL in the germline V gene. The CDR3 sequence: CASSQDAGASYGYTF. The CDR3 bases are TGCGCCAGCAGCCAAGATGCAGGGGCAAGTTATGGCTACACCTTC.